This TCR beta chain was obtained from a study of T cells in Graves' hyperthyroidism and ophthalmopathy. Study findings and constraints: Ophthalmopathy was separated from stable hyperthyroidism by a 13 V-J model.

Amplified TCR beta CDR3 regions came from RNA transcripts. The HTBI primer set drove a first-round RT-PCR of the TCR CDR3. TCRdb itself ran the multiplex PCR reads through MiXCR, one entry per CDR3 protein. The profile shows about 620,000 distinct CDR3 sequences, about 17% of them singletons. No ophthalmopathy progression within 18 months constituted stable Graves' hyperthyroidism. Of note for this clonotype: No antigen is known for it.

Germline CDR1 reads SGHTA; CDR2 reads FQGNSA. This CDR3 spans 16 amino acids. V was clipped by 3 bases and J by 7 bases; unmatched bases: 11. The sample taken for sequencing was blood. The receptor comes from a woman under 40 with Graves' hyperthyroidism. This chain joins TRBV7-2 and TRBJ2-2; 7 positions match TRBD2. Here the CDR3 DNA reads TGTGCCAGCAGCTTGAGAAGAGGGAGGGTAGTCGGGGAGCTGTTTTTT. Translated: CASSLRRGRVVGELFF.